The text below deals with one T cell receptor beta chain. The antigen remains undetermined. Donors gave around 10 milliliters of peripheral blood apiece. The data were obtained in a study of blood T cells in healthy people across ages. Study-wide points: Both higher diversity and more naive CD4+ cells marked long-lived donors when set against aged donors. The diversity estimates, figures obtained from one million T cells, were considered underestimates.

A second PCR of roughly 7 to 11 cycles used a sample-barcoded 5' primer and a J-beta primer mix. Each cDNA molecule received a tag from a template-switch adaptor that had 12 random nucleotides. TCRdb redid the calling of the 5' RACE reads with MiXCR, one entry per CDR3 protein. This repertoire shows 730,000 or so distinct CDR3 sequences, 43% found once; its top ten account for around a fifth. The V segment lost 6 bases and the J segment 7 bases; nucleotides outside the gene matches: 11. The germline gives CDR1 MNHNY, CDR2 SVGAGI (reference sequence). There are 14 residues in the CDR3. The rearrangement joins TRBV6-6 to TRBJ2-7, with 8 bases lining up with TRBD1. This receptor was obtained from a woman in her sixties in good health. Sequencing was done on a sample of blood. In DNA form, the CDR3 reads TGTGCCAGCAGGATGCCGGGACAGGCGTATGAGCAGTACTTC. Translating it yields CASRMPGQAYEQYF.